This T cell receptor (beta chain) was identified during a study of vaccination effects on CD4 cells after COVID-19. Study results and caveats: Early post-infection timepoints were missing from the study, which also had few convalescent patients. Common cold coronaviruses were cross-recognized by only 1 of 255 vaccine-induced clones in healthy vaccinees.

On this clone: Its antigen is unidentified.

Assay used: immunoSEQ multiplex PCR; TCRdb lists only in-frame clones, some missing. The data hold about 79,000 clones, with approximately 74% observed a single time. CD4+ T cells specific for antigen were expanded with viral peptide pools by the ViraFEST assay before sequencing. Having been cultured for ten to eleven days, the cells underwent CD4+ T cell isolation. Negative nucleocapsid antibody tests before and after vaccination confirmed no previous SARS-CoV-2 infection. The researchers cultured 1.5 million to 2.5 million PBMC per well with 8 to 10 IU/ml IL-2 and roughly 10 ug/ml peptides. Here the sequenced sample was CD4+ T cells from PBMCs cultured with HCoV-229E spike peptides, taken before COVID-19 vaccination. The sequence derives from a human donor who received a COVID-19 vaccine.

The chain's CDR3 is CATSRVAGQGDTQYF. CDR3 nucleotide sequence: TGTGCCACCAGCAGAGTAGCGGGGCAAGGTGATACGCAGTATTTT. The chain has TRBV15 and TRBJ2-3, with TRBD2 matching over 8 bases. Unmatched junction bases numbered 6, after V lost 1 base and J lost 6 bases. CDR1 is LNHNV and CDR2 is YYDKDF in the germline V gene (reference sequence). The CDR3 has 15 residues.